In this sample, the clone carrying this T cell receptor (beta chain) turned up once. The PCR ran on 60 Vbeta and 13 Jbeta primers. Libraries were prepared by immunoSEQ multiplex PCR; TCRdb keeps only in-frame clonotypes and omits some of them. The sample contains fewer than 140,000 clones, about three quarters of which appear only once. This sample is part of a study of cytomegalovirus exposure and HLA in healthy donors. The CDR3 covers 15 residues. CDR1 and CDR2 from the germline V gene are SGHTA and FQGTGA. With V trimmed by 5 bases and J by 5 bases, 11 bases remained unmatched. The sequence was obtained from a boy between 10 and 17 years old in good health and CMV-seronegative. The specimen was PBMCs. V is TRBV7-3 and J is TRBJ2-5; 7 positions agree with TRBD2. The CDR3 bases are TGTGCCAGCAGCCAAGGTGCGGGAGCCGGGGAGACCCAGTACTTC. Protein: CASSQGAGAGETQYF.